This T cell receptor beta chain was captured in a study of liver allograft versus peripheral blood T cells. The wider study: Comparing T cell receptor repertoires in transplanted livers with those in recipients' peripheral blood was part of the design.

This clonotype qualifies as medium-sized (0.01 to 0.1%). The antigen remains unidentified. Regarding the study as a whole: It was reported that the T cell receptor repertoires found inside liver allografts differed from those that were detected in peripheral blood.

The CDR3 loop spans 12 amino acids. Germline V lookup: CDR1 MNHNS, CDR2 SASEGT. V gave up 6 bases and J gave up 3 bases, with 9 bases separating them. TCRdb fed the reads into MiXCR, producing one record per CDR3 protein. Altogether some 15,000 distinct CDR3 sequences are present, around 30% being singletons, with the ten largest covering roughly 2.2%. This clonotype was sampled from a human patient who had a liver transplant. Among the T cells, some may be from the graft donor. The J gene is TRBJ2-7, the V gene TRBV6-1; D is uncertain. The CDR3 DNA reads as TGTGCCAGCAGAACGGCAGACTACGAGCAGTACTTC. Residues: CASRTADYEQYF.